This T cell receptor (beta chain) is drawn from a study of T cells in Graves' hyperthyroidism and ophthalmopathy. In this sample, this clonotype turned up many times. The source material, RNA transcripts, was used to amplify TCR beta CDR3 regions. During a first-round RT-PCR of the TCR CDR3, the HTBI primer set was used. TCRdb called the multiplex PCR reads again in MiXCR, with one record for every CDR3 protein. The sample lists approximately 520,000 distinct CDR3 sequences, less than 25% seen once, with 26% in the top ten. V lost 2 bases and J lost 8; bases outside the gene matches: 8. Germline V gene data show CDR1 as MNHEY and CDR2 as SVGEGT. This CDR3 is 15 amino acids long.

The specimen sequenced was blood. This TCR was recovered from a man between 18 and 29 years old with Graves' hyperthyroidism. The chain has TRBV6-2 or TRBV6-3 and TRBJ1-1, with 10 bases lining up with TRBD1. CDR3: CASSYGTGVGAEAFF. The CDR3 nucleotides are TGTGCCAGCAGTTACGGGACAGGGGTGGGCGCGGAAGCTTTCTTT.